This T cell receptor beta chain comes out of a study of T-cell reconstitution after alpha-beta-depleted transplantation in children. General study points: T cells produced anew were the main source of T-cell counts and diversity one year after transplant. Expanded graft clones numbering several hundred reportedly gave rise to alpha-beta T cells about two months after transplant. Several patients had high TCRbeta diversity at day 60; it came from surviving recipient T cells and thymic progenitors.

With regard to this clonotype: Antigen specificity is unknown.

The TCRbeta library incorporated unique molecular identifiers. TCRdb re-analysed the PCR reads in MiXCR, keeping a single row per CDR3 protein. The data hold just under 350,000 distinct CDR3 sequences, with 15% to 20% observed a single time. The CDR3 extends over 16 amino acids. V lost 2 bases and J 6 bases, leaving 19 bases between the germline ends. Per the germline V gene, CDR1 is SGHTA and CDR2 is FQGNSA. The chain has TRBV7-2 and TRBJ1-1; perhaps TRBD1 as D (5 bases). This TCR came from a male patient aged 2-9 years who had a stem cell transplant for acute lymphoblastic leukemia, so the T cells may come from the graft donor. Sequenced here: PBMCs, mostly from graft donor cells, sampled 360 days after TCRalphabeta/CD19-depleted stem cell transplant. Written as DNA, the CDR3 is TGTGCCAGCAGCTTATGGGGCTGGGCACCCGGGGCTGAAGCTTTCTTT. Encoded protein: CASSLWGWAPGAEAFF.